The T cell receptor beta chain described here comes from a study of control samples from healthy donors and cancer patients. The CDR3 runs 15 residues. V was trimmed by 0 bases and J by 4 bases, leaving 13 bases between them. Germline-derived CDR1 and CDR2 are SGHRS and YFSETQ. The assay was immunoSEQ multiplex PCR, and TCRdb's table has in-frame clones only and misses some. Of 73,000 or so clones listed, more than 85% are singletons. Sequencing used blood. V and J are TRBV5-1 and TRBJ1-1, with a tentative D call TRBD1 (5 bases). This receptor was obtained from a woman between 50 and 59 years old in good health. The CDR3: CASSLAHLGLTEAFF. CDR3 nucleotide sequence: TGCGCCAGCAGCTTGGCCCATTTGGGGCTCACTGAAGCTTTCTTT.